The text below deals with one T cell receptor (beta chain). The antigen is not known. A much larger clone differs by one base, so this may be a read error. This sample was taken from a study of regulatory T cells in long-lasting Graves disease. Study-level results: Newly diagnosed patients shared 850 to 1,000 public clonotypes; persistent patients shared approximately 2,700. Persistent disease showed a preference for TRBV28, TRBJ1-2 and TRBJ2-5.

Sample time point: persistent/refractory GD, antithyroid drugs over 5 years with positive TRAb. Generation of the TCR library employed RNA extracted from PBMCs. This CDR3 has 13 amino acids. Germline CDR1 reads SNHLY; CDR2 reads FYNNEI. Construction of TCR beta libraries relied on iRepertoire HTBI primers and on Arm-PCR targeting CDR3 regions. How the authors handled the data: Throughout the samples, researchers identified 60 to 70 TRBV and some 14 TRBJ segments. TCRdb used MiXCR to reprocess the multiplex PCR reads, holding one entry per CDR3 protein. None of the V and J calls come from the authors' own analysis; TCRdb made them. The top ten hold roughly 7.7% of the sample, which has approximately 500,000 distinct CDR3 sequences, approximately 21% seen once.

The clonotype comes from a female donor with Graves disease. The rearrangement joins TRBV2 to TRBJ2-3; possibly TRBD1 for D (5 bases). The sequences come from peripheral blood mononuclear cells (PBMCs), collected when the disease was refractory, from a patient treated with antithyroid drugs. DNA of the CDR3: TGTGCCAGCAGTGAATCGTTCACAGGTACGCAGTATTTT. The encoded protein is CASSESFTGTQYF.